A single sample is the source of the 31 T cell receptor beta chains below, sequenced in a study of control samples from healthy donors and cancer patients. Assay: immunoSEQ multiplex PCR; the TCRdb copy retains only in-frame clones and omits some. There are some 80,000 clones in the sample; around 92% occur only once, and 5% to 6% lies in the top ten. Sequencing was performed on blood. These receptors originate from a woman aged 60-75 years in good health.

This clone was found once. The CDR3: CAISDRSGWELFF. In nucleotides, the CDR3 is TGTGCCATCTCGGACCGGAGCGGTTGGGAACTGTTTTTT. This chain joins TRBV10-3 and TRBJ1-4; D gene uncertain. Trimming took 8 bases from V and 12 from J, leaving 19 bases between them. Germline lookup yields CDR1 ENHRY and CDR2 SYGVKD. This CDR3 has 13 amino acids.

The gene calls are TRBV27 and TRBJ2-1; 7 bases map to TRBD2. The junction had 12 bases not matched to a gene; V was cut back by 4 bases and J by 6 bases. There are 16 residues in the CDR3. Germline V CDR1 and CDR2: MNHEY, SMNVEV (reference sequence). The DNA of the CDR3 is TGTGCCAGCAGTTCGAGCGGGACTTCAACCCCCAATGAGCAGTTCTTC. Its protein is CASSSSGTSTPNEQFF.

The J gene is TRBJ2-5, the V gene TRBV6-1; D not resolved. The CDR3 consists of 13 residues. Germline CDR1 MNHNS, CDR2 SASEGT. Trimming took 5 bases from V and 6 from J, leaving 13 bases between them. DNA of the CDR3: TGTGCCAGCAGTTTTGACGGCCCAAAGACCCAGTACTTC. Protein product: CASSFDGPKTQYF.

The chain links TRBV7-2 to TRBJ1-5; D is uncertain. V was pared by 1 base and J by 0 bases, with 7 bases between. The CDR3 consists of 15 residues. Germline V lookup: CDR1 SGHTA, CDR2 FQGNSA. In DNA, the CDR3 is TGTGCCAGCAGCTTAGGGTCCGTTAGCAATCAGCCCCAGCATTTT. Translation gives CASSLGSVSNQPQHF. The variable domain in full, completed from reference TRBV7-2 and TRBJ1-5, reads GAGVSQSPSNKVTEKGKDVELRCDPISGHTALYWYRQSLGQGLEFLIYFQGNSAPDKSGLPSDRFSAERTGGSVSTLTIQRTQQEDSAVYLCASSLGSVSNQPQHFGDGTRLSIL.

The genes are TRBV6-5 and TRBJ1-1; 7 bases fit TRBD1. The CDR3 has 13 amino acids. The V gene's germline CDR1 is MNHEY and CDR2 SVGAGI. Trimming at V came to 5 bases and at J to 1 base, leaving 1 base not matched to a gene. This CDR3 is CASSRQGNTEAFF. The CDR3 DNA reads TGTGCCAGCAGTAGACAGGGGAACACTGAAGCTTTCTTT.

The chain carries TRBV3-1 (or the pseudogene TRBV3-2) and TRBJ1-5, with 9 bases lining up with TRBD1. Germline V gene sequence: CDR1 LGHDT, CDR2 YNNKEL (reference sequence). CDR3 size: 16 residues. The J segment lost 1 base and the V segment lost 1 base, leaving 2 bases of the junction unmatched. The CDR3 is CASSQATGGSNQPQHF. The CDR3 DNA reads TGTGCCAGCAGCCAAGCGACAGGGGGAAGCAATCAGCCCCAGCATTTT.

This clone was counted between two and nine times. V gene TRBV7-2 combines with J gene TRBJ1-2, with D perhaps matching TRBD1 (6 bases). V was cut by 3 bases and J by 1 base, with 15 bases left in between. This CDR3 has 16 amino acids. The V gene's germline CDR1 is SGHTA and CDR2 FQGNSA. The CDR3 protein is CASSFALRGNNYGYTF. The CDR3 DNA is TGTGCCAGCAGCTTTGCCCTCAGGGGTAATAACTATGGCTACACCTTC.

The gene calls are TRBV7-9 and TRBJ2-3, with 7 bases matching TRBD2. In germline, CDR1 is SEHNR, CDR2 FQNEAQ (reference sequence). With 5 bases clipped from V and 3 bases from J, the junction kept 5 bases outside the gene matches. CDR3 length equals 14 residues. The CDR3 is CASSLGGKTDTQYF. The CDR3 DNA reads TGTGCCAGCAGCCTGGGGGGGAAAACAGATACGCAGTATTTT.

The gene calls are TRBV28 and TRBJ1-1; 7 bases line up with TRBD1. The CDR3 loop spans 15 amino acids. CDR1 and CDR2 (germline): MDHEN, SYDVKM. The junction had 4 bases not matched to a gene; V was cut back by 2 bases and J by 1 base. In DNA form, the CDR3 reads TGTGCCAGCAGTTTAGGTTGGGACAGGAACACTGAAGCTTTCTTT. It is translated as CASSLGWDRNTEAFF.

This CDR3 is CASSLGRGPLSGNTIYF. The CDR3 DNA is TGCGCCAGCAGCCTAGGCCGCGGCCCCTTGTCTGGAAACACCATATATTTT. This chain uses TRBV4-1 with TRBJ1-3, with D uncertain. CDR1 MGHRA and CDR2 YSYEKL come from the germline V gene. V lost 4 bases and J lost 1, with 17 bases in between. The CDR3 covers 17 residues.

CDR3: CASSLSQGNDEQYF. The CDR3 DNA follows: TGTGCCAGCAGTTTGTCGCAGGGTAACGACGAGCAGTACTTC. The chain links TRBV28 to TRBJ2-7; D is perhaps TRBD1 (5 bases). From germline, CDR1 is MDHEN and CDR2 SYDVKM. Trimming stripped 3 bases from V and 5 bases from J, with 14 bases between. The CDR3 has 14 amino acids.

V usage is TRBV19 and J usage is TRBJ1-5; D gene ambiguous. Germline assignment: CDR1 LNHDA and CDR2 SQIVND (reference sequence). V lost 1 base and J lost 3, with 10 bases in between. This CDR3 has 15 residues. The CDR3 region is CASSIVDTLNQPQHF. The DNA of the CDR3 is TGTGCCAGTAGTATAGTTGATACCCTCAATCAGCCCCAGCATTTT. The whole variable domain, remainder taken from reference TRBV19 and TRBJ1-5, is DGGITQSPKYLFRKEGQNVTLSCEQNLNHDAMYWYRQDPGQGLRLIYYSQIVNDFQKGDIAEGYSVSREKKESFPLTVTSAQKNPTAFYLCASSIVDTLNQPQHFGDGTRLSIL.

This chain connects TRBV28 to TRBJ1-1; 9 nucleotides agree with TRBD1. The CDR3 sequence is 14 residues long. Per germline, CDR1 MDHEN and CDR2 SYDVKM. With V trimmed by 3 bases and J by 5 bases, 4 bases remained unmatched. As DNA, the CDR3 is TGTGCCAGCAGTTTGGGGACAGGGTATACTGAAGCTTTCTTT. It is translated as CASSLGTGYTEAFF.

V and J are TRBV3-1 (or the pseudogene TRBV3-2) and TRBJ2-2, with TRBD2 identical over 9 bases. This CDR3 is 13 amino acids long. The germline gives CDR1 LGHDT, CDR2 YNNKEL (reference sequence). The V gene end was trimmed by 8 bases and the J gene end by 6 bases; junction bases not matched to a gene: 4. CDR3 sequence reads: CASGREGPGELFF. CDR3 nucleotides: TGTGCCAGCGGGCGGGAGGGCCCCGGGGAGCTGTTTTTT.

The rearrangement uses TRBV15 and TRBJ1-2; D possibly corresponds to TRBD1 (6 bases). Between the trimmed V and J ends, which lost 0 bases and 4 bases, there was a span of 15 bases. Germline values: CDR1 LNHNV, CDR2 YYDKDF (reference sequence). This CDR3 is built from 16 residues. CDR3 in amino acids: CATSRDRGRGVYGYTF. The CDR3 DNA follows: TGTGCCACCAGCAGAGATAGGGGCAGGGGTGTCTATGGCTACACCTTC.

CDR3 protein: CAWSQRVVTANYGYTF. CDR3 bases: TGTGCCTGGAGTCAGAGGGTGGTCACGGCTAACTATGGCTACACCTTC. The gene calls are TRBV30 and TRBJ1-2; D not certain. V lost 2 bases to trimming and J lost 0 bases, with 16 bases between them. The length of the CDR3 is 16 residues. Per germline, CDR1 GTSNPN and CDR2 SVGIG (reference sequence).

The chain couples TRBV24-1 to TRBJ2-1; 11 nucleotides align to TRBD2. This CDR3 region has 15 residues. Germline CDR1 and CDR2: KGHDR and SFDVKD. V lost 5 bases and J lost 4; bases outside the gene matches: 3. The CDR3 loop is CATSAGTSGYNEQFF. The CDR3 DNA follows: TGTGCCACCAGTGCCGGGACTAGCGGTTACAATGAGCAGTTCTTC.

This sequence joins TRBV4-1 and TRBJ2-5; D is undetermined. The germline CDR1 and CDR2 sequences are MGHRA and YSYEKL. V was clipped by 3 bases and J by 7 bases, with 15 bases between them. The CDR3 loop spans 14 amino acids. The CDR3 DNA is TGCGCCAGCAGCCATGGATACCCCAAAGGGACCCAGTACTTC. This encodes CASSHGYPKGTQYF.

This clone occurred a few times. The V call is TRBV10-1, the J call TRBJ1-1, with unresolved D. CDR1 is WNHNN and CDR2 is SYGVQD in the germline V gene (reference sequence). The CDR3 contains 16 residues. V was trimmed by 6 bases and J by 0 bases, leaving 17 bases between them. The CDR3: CASSRYPMRLNTEAFF. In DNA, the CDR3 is TGCGCCAGCAGCCGATATCCCATGCGGTTGAACACTGAAGCTTTCTTT.

The CDR3 DNA reads TGCAGCGTTGACCGTGCGGGCGTGGGCACAGATACGCAGTATTTT. Protein: CSVDRAGVGTDTQYF. The V gene is TRBV29-1, the J gene TRBJ2-3; D perhaps matches TRBD2 (5 bases). The CDR3 has 15 amino acids. Germline V gene data show CDR1 as SQVTM and CDR2 as ANQGSEA. Between the trimmed V and J ends, which lost 3 bases and 1 base, there was a span of 14 bases.

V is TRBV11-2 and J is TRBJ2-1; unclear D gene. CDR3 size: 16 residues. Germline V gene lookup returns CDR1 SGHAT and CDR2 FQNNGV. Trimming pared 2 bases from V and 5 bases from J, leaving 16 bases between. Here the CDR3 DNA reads TGTGCCAGCAGCTTACCGACCTCAACCCGGGACAATGAGCAGTTCTTC. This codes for CASSLPTSTRDNEQFF.

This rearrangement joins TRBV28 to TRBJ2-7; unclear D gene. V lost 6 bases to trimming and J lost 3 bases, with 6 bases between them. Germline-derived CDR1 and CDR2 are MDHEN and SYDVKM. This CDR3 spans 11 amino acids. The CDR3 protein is CASRAGYEQYF. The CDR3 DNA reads TGTGCCAGCAGAGCCGGCTACGAGCAGTACTTC.

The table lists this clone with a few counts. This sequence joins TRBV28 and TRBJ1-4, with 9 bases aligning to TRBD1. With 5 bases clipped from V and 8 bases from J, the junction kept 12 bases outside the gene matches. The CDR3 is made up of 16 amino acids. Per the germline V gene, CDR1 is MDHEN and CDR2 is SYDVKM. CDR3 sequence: CASSPPSGTGLEKLFF. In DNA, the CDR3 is TGTGCCAGCAGTCCACCCTCCGGGACAGGGTTGGAAAAACTGTTTTTT. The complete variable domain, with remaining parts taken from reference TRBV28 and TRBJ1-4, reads DVKVTQSSRYLVKRTGEKVFLECVQDMDHENMFWYRQDPGLGLRLIYFSYDVKMKEKGDIPEGYSVSREKKERFSLILESASTNQTSMYLCASSPPSGTGLEKLFFGSGTQLSVL.

The CDR3 region has the DNA TGTGCCAGCAGCCGAGTCGGGGTTTCAACTAATGAAAAACTGTTTTTT. Encoded protein: CASSRVGVSTNEKLFF. The chain carries TRBV11-2 and TRBJ1-4; D gene unclear. V was cut by 5 bases and J by 0 bases, with 13 bases left in between. The V gene's germline CDR1 is SGHAT and CDR2 FQNNGV. The CDR3 has 16 residues.

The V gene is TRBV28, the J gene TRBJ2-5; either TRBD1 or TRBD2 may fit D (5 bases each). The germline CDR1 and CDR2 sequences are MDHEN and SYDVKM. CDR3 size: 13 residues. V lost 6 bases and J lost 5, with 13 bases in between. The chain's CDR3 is CASRDSNRETQYF. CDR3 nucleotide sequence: TGTGCCAGCAGGGACTCGAACAGGGAGACCCAGTACTTC.

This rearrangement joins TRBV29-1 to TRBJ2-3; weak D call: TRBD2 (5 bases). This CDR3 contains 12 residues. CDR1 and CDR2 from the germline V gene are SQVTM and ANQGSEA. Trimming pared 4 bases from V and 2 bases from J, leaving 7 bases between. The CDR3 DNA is TGCAGCGTTGGAGGGTTCACAGATACGCAGTATTTT. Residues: CSVGGFTDTQYF.

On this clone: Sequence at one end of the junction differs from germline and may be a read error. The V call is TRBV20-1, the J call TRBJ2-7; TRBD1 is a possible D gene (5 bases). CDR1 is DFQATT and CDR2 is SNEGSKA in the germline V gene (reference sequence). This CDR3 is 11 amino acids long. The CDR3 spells CSASEGASPLF. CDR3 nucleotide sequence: TGCAGTGCTAGCGAAGGGGCTTCACCCCTCTTC.

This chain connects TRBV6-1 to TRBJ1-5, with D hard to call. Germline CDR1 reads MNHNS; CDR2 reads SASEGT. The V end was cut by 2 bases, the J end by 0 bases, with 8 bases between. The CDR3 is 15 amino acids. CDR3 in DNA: TGTGCCAGCAGTGAAACATCTTTTAGCAATCAGCCCCAGCATTTT. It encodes CASSETSFSNQPQHF.

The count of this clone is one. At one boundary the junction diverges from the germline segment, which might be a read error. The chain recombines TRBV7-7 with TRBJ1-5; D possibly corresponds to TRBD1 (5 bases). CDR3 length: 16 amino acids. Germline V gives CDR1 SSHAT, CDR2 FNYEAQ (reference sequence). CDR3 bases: TGTGCTAGCAGCCCAATCGGGGGAGGGAGCAATCAGCCCCAGCATTTT. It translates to CASSPIGGGSNQPQHF. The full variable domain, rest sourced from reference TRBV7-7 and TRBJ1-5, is GAGVSQSPRYKVTKRGQDVTLRCDPISSHATLYWYQQALGQGPEFLTYFNYEAQPDKSGLPSDRFSAERPEGSISTLTIQRTEQRDSAMYRCASSPIGGGSNQPQHFGDGTRLSIL.

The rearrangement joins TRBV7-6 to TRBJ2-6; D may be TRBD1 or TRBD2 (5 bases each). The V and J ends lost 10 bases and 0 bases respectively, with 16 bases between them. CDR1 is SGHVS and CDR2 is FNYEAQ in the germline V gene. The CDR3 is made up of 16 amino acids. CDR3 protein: CATSEGPRSGANVLTF. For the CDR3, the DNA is TGTGCCACCTCTGAGGGACCCCGCTCTGGGGCCAACGTCCTGACTTTC.

CDR3 in amino acids: CASSPSIAGGTDTQYF. CDR3 in DNA: TGCGCCAGCAGCCCCTCTATAGCGGGGGGCACAGATACGCAGTATTTT. The chain joins TRBV4-1 to TRBJ2-3; 9 positions agree with TRBD2. Germline V CDR1 and CDR2: MGHRA, YSYEKL. V lost 4 bases, J lost 1 base, and 6 bases stayed unmatched. This CDR3 has 16 residues.